This entry is about one T cell receptor (beta chain). The antigen remains unidentified. This specimen belongs to a study of shared clonotypes between healthy human individuals. Study-wide findings and caveats: Donors were few, which limited the genetic and exposure-history diversity represented. The researchers took only blood, and tissue repertoires probably look different.

Sequencing was performed with immunoSEQ multiplex PCR; in TCRdb, only in-frame clones are kept and a portion is missing. This sample carries 450,000 to 650,000 clones, roughly four fifths of them seen once, and the ten largest clones take about 12%. Trimming at V came to 2 bases and at J to 3 bases, leaving 3 bases not matched to a gene. The germline gives CDR1 KGHSH, CDR2 LQKENI. The CDR3 loop spans 15 amino acids. Sequenced input: PBMCs. The source of this sequence is a woman in her forties in good health. Some clones in this sample may be carry-over from other donors' samples. The chain carries TRBV18 and TRBJ1-2, with 10 nucleotides matching TRBD1. The CDR3 loop reads CASSPRQGADYGYTF. As DNA, the CDR3 is TGTGCCAGCTCACCAAGACAGGGGGCGGACTATGGCTACACCTTC.